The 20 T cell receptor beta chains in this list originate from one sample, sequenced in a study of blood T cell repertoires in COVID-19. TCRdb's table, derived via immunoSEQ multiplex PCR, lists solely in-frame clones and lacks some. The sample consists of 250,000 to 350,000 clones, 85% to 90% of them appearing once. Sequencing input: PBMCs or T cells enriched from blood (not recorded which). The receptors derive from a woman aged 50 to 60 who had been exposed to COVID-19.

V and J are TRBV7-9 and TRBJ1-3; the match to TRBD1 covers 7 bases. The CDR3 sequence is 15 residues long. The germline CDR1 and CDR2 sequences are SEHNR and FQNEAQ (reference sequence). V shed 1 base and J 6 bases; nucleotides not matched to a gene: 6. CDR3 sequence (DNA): TGTGCCAGCAGCTTAGTGGGGGACAGCCAAAACACCATATATTTT. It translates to CASSLVGDSQNTIYF. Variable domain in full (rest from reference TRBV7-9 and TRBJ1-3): DTGVSQNPRHKITKRGQNVTFRCDPISEHNRLYWYRQTLGQGPEFLTYFQNEAQLEKSRLLSDRFSAERPKGSFSTLEIQRTEQGDSAMYLCASSLVGDSQNTIYFGEGSWLTVV.

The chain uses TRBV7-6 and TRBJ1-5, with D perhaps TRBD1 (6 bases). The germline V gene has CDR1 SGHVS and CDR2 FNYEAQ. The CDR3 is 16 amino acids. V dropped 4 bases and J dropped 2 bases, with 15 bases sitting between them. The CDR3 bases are TGTGCCAGCAGCTCAACGGGCGCAGGGGGCAATCAGCCCCAGCATTTT. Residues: CASSSTGAGGNQPQHF.

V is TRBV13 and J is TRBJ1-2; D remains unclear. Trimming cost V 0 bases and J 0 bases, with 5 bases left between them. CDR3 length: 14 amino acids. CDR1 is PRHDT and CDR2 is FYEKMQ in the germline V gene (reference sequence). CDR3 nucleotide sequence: TGTGCCAGCAGCTTAGGATTAGCTAACTATGGCTACACCTTC. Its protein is CASSLGLANYGYTF.

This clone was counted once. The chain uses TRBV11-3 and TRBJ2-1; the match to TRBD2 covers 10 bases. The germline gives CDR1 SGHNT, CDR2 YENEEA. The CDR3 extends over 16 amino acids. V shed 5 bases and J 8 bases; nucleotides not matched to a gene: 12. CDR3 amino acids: CASSLSGGYGVYEQFF. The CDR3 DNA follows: TGTGCCAGCAGCCTTAGCGGGGGGTACGGGGTCTATGAGCAGTTCTTC.

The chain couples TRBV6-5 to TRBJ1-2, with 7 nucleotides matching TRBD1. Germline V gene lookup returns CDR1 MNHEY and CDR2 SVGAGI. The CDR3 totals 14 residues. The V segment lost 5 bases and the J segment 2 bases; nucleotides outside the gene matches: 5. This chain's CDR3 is CASSRQGPNYGYTF. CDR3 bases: TGTGCCAGCAGTCGACAGGGCCCCAACTATGGCTACACCTTC.

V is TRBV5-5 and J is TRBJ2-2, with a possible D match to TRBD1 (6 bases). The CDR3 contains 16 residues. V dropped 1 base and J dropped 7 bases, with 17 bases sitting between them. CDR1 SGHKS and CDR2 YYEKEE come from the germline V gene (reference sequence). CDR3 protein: CASSLTLQGFGGELFF. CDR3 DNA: TGTGCCAGCAGCTTGACATTACAGGGATTCGGCGGGGAGCTGTTTTTT.

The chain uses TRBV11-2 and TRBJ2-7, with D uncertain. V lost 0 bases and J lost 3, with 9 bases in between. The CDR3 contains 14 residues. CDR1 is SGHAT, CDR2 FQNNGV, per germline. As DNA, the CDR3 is TGTGCCAGCAGCTTAGATCGCGGCAGCTACGAGCAGTACTTC. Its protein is CASSLDRGSYEQYF.

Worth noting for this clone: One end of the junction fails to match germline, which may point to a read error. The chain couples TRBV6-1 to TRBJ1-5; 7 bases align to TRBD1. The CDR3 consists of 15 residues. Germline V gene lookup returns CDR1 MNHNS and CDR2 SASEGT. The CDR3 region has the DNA TGTGCCAGCATTGAACGGGACAGCCTGAATCAACCCCAGCATTTT. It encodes CASIERDSLNQPQHF.

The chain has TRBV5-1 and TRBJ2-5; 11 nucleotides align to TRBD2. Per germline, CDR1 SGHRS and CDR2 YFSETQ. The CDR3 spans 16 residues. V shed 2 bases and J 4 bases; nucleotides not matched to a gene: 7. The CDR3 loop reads CASSFTSGGVGETQYF. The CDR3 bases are TGCGCCAGCAGCTTCACTAGCGGGGGTGTAGGAGAGACCCAGTACTTC.

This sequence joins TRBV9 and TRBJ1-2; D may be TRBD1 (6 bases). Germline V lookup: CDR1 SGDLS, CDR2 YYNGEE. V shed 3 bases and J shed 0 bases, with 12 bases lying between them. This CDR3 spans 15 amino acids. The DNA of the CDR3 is TGTGCCAGCAGCGGACGGGACACTTCTAACTATGGCTACACCTTC. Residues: CASSGRDTSNYGYTF.

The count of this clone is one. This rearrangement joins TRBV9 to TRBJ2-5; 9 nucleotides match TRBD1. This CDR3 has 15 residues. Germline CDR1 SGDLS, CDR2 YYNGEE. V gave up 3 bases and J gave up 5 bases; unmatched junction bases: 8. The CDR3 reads CASSAGGQGGETQYF. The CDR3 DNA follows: TGTGCCAGCAGCGCCGGGGGACAGGGCGGGGAGACCCAGTACTTC.

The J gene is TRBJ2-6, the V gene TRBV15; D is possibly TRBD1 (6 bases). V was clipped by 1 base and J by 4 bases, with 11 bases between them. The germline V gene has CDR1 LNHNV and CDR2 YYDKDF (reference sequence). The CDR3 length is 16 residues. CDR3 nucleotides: TGTGCCACCAGCAGAGGCAGGGGAGACGGGGCCAACGTCCTGACTTTC. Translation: CATSRGRGDGANVLTF.

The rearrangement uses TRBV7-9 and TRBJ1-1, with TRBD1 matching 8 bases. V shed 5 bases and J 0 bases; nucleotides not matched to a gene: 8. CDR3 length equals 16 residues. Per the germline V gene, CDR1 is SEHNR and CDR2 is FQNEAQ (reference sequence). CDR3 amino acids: CASSQRQGTLNTEAFF. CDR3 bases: TGTGCCAGCAGCCAGAGACAGGGGACCCTGAACACTGAAGCTTTCTTT.

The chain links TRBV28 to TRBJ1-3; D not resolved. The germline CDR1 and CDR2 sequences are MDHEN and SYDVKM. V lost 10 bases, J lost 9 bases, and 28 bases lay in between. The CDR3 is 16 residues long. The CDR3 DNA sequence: TGTGCCACCTGTCCCGGGCCATTCAATCCGGCGGGCACCATATATTTT. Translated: CATCPGPFNPAGTIYF.

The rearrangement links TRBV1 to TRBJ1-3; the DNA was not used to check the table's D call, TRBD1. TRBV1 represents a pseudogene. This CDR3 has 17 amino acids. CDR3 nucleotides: TGCACCAGCAGCCAAGCAAGGCAACAGAACTCTGGAAACACCATATATTTT. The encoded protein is CTSSQARQQNSGNTIYF.

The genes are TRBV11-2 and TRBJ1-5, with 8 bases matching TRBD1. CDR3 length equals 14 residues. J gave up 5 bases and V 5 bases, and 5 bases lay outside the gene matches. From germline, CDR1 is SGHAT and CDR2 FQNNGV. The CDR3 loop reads CASSATGAYQPQHF. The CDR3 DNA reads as TGTGCCAGCAGCGCGACAGGGGCGTATCAGCCCCAGCATTTT.

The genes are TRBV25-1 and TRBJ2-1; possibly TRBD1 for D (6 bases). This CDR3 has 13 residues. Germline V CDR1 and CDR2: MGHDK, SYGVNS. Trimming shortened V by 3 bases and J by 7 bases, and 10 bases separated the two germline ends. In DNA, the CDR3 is TGTGCCAGCAGTGAGGGGGCCAGGAATGAGCAGTTCTTC. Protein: CASSEGARNEQFF.

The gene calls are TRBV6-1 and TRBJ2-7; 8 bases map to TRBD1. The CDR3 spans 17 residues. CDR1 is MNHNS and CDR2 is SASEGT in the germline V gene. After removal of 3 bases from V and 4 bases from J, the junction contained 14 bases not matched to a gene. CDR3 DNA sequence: TGTGCCAGCAGTGACCCCCGACAGGGGACTTTTTTTTACGAGCAGTACTTC. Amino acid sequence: CASSDPRQGTFFYEQYF.

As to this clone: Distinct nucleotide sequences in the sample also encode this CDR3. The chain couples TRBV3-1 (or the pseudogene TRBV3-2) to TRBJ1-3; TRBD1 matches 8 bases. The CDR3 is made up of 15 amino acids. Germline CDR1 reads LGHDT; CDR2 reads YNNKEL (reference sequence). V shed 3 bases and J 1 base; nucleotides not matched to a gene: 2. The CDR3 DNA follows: TGTGCCAGCAGCCAGGACAGGGTATCTGGAAACACCATATATTTT. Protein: CASSQDRVSGNTIYF.

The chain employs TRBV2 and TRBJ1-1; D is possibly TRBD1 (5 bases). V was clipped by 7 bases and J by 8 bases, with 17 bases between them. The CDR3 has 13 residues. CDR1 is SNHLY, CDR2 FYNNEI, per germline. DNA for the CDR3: TGTGCCAGCAAGGTGGACAATGAGAGGGAAGCTTTCTTT. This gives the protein CASKVDNEREAFF.